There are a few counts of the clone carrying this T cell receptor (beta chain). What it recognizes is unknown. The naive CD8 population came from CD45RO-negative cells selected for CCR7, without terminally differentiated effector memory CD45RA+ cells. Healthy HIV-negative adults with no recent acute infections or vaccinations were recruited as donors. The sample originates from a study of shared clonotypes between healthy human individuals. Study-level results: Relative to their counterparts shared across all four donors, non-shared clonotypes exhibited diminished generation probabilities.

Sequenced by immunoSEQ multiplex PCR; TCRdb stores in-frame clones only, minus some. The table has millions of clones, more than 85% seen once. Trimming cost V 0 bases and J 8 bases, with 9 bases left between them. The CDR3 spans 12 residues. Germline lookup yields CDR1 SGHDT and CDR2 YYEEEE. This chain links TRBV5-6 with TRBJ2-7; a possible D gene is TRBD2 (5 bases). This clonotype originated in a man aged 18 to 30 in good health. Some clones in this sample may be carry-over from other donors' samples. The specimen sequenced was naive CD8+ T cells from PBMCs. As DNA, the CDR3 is TGTGCCAGCAGCTTGGAGCGGCTCAAGCAGTACTTC. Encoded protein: CASSLERLKQYF.